This TCR beta chain emerged from a study of OX40 agonist ivuxolimab in advanced cancers. Notes on the study in general: Expanded clones were, on average, more numerous among CD8+ T cells than CD4+.

Profiled with immunoSEQ multiplex PCR; TCRdb holds only in-frame clones, not every one. The table records approximately 24,000 clones, 75% to 90% of them present only once. As for this clone: Its matching antigen is unknown.

Germline trimming cut 4 bases from V and 1 base from J; bases unmatched to any gene: 3. CDR3 length equals 14 residues. Germline assignment: CDR1 SGHNT and CDR2 YYREEE (reference sequence). This sequence originates from an adult with an advanced solid tumor such as melanoma, head and neck, liver or kidney cancer. V usage is TRBV5-4 and J usage is TRBJ2-7; 9 bases are a match to TRBD1. Sample: CD4+ or CD8+ T cells sorted from blood, taken in a trial of the OX40 agonist ivuxolimab. DNA for the CDR3: TGTGCCAGCAGCCCCGACAGGGGGTCCTACGAGCAGTACTTC. Translation: CASSPDRGSYEQYF. Using reference TRBV5-4 and TRBJ2-7 for the parts outside the CDR3, the full variable domain is ETGVTQSPTHLIKTRGQQVTLRCSSQSGHNTVSWYQQALGQGPQFIFQYYREEENGRGNFPPRFSGLQFPNYSSELNVNALELDDSALYLCASSPDRGSYEQYFGPGTRLTVT.